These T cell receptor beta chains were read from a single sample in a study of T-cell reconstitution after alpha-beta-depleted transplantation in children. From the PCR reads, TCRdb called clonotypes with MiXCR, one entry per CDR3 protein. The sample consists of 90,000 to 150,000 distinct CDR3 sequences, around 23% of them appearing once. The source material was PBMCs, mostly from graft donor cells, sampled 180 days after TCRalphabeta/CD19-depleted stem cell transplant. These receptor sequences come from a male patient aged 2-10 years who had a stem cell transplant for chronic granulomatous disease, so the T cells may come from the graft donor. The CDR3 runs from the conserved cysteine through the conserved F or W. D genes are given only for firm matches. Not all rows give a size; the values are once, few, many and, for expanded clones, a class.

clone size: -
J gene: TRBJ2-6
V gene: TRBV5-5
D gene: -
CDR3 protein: CASSLVLSGANVLTF
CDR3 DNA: TGTGCCAGCAGCCTGGTTCTCTCTGGGGCCAACGTCCTGACTTTC

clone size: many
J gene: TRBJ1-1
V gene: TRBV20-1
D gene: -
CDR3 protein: CSARAGGPKNTEAFF
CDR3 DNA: TGCAGTGCTAGAGCCGGGGGGCCGAAGAACACTGAAGCTTTCTTT

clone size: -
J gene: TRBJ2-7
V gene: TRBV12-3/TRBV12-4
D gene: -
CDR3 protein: CASSILGTLSHEQYF
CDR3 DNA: TGTGCCAGCAGTATACTCGGGACACTATCCCACGAGCAGTACTTC

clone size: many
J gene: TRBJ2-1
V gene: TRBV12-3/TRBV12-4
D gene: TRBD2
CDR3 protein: CASSLWLAGNNEQFF
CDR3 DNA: TGTGCCAGCAGTTTGTGGCTAGCGGGAAACAATGAGCAGTTCTTC

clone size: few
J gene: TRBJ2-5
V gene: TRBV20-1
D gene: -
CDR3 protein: CSAIAEYQETQYF
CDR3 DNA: TGCAGTGCTATAGCGGAATACCAAGAGACCCAGTACTTC

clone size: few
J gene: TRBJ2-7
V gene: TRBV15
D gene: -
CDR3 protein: CATSRGGGNEQYF
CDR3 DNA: TGTGCCACCAGCAGAGGAGGCGGTAACGAGCAGTACTTC

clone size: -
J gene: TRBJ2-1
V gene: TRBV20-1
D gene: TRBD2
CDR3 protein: CSARDAQRGYNEQFF
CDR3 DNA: TGCAGTGCTAGAGATGCCCAGCGGGGGTACAATGAGCAGTTCTTC

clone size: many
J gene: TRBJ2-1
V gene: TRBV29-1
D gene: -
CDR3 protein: CSVTYRNEQFF
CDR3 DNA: TGCAGCGTTACCTACAGGAATGAGCAGTTCTTC

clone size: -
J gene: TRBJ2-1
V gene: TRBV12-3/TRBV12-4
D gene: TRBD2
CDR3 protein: CASSLRLATDEQFF
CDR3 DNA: TGTGCCAGCAGTTTGAGACTAGCCACAGATGAGCAGTTCTTC

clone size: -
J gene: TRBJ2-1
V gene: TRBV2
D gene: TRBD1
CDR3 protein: CASSRTGVFYNEQFF
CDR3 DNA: TGTGCCAGCAGTCGGACAGGGGTATTCTACAATGAGCAGTTCTTC

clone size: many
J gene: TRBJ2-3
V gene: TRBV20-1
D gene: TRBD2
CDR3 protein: CSARDPWGGSGTDTQYF
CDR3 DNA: TGCAGTGCTAGAGATCCCTGGGGCGGGAGCGGCACAGATACGCAGTATTTT

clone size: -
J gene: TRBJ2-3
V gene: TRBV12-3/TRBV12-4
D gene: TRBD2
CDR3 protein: CASSPAGLQGTDTQYF
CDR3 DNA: TGTGCCAGCAGTCCGGCGGGACTACAAGGCACAGATACGCAGTATTTT

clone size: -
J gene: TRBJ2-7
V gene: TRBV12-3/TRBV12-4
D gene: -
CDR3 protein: CASTPGRSYEQYF
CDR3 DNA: TGTGCCAGCACCCCGGGACGGTCCTACGAGCAGTACTTC

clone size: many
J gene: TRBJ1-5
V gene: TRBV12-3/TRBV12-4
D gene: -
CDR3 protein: CASRRTVNSNQPQHF
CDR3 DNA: TGTGCCAGCAGGCGGACAGTGAATAGCAATCAGCCCCAGCATTTT

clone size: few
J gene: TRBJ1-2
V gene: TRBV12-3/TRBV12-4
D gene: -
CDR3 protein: CASSSDGVYGYTF
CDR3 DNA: TGTGCCAGCAGCTCTGACGGAGTATATGGCTACACCTTC

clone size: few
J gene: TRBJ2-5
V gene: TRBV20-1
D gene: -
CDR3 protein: CSAIKKETQYF
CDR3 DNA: TGCAGTGCTATTAAGAAAGAGACCCAGTACTTC

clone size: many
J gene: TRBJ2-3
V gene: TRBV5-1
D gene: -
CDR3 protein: CASTRTGSTDTQYF
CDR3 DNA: TGCGCCAGCACCAGGACCGGAAGCACAGATACGCAGTATTTT

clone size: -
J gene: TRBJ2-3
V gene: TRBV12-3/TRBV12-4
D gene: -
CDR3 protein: CASSVTAVGQYF
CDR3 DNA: TGTGCCAGCAGTGTCACAGCGGTCGGGCAGTATTTT

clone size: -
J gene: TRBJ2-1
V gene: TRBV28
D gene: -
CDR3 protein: CASSLMAGARLGNEQFF
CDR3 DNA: TGTGCCAGCAGTTTAATGGCGGGCGCTAGGCTGGGAAATGAGCAGTTCTTC

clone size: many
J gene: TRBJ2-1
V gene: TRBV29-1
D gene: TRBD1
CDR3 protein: CSVDTRGRNEQFF
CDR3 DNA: TGCAGCGTTGATACCAGGGGGCGCAATGAGCAGTTCTTC

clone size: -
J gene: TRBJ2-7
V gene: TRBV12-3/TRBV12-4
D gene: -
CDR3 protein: CASSLQQGYEQYF
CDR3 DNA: TGTGCCAGCAGTTTACAACAGGGCTACGAGCAGTACTTC

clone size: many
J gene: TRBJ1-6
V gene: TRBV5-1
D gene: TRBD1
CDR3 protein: CASSRTGDSPLHF
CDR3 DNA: TGCGCCAGCAGCCGGACAGGTGATTCACCCCTCCACTTT

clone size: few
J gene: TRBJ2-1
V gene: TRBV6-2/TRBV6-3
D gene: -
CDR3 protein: CASSQVLTGEQFF
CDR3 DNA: TGTGCCAGCAGCCAAGTCCTTACTGGTGAGCAGTTCTTC

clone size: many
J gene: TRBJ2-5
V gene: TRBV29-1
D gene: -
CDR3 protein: CSVEEAQGSETQYF
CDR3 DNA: TGCAGCGTTGAAGAGGCGCAGGGCTCAGAGACCCAGTACTTC

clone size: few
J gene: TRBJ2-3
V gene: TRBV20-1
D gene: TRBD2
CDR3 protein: CSAKPAGSTDTQYF
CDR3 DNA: TGCAGTGCTAAGCCAGCGGGAAGCACAGATACGCAGTATTTT

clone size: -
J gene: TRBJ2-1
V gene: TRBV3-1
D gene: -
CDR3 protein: CASSQDGHIQPYNEQFF
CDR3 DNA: TGTGCCAGCAGCCAAGACGGACACATCCAGCCGTACAATGAGCAGTTCTTC

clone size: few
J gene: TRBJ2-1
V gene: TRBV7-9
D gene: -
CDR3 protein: CASSSPSSENNEQFF
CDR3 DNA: TGTGCCAGCAGCTCCCCTTCTAGCGAAAACAATGAGCAGTTCTTC

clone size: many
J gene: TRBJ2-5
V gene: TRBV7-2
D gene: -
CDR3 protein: CASSFGQAQETQYF
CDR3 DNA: TGTGCCAGCAGCTTTGGGCAGGCCCAAGAGACCCAGTACTTC

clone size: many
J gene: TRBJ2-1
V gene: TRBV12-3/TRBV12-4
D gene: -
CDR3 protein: CASSLIRFFGDQGSGDEQFF
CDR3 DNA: -

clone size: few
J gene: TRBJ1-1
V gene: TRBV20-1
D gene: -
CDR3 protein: CSARRGVQTMAFF
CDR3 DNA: TGCAGTGCTAGGCGAGGGGTCCAGACAATGGCTTTCTTT

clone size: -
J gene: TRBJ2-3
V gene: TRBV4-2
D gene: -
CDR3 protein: CASSQVGGTDTQYF
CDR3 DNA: TGTGCCAGCAGCCAAGTTGGGGGGACAGATACGCAGTATTTT

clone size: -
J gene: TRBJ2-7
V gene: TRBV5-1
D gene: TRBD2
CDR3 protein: CASSLSSGSEQYF
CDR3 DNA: TGCGCCAGCAGCTTGTCTAGCGGGAGCGAGCAGTACTTC

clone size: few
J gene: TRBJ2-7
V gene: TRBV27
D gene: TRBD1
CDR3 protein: CASSSSTGLYEQYF
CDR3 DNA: TGTGCCAGCAGTTCCTCGACAGGGCTTTACGAGCAGTACTTC

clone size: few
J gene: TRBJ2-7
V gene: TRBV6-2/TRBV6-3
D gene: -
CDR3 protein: CASSSSPPYEQYF
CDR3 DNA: TGTGCCAGCAGCTCCTCGCCTCCCTACGAGCAGTACTTC

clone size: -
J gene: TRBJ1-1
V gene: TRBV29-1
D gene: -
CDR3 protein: CSVADSGEAFF
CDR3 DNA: TGCAGCGTCGCGGACAGTGGTGAAGCTTTCTTT

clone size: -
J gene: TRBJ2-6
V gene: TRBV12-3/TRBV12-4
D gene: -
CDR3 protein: CASSLALGAGANVLTF
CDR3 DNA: TGTGCCAGCAGTTTAGCGCTCGGGGCTGGGGCCAACGTCCTGACTTTC

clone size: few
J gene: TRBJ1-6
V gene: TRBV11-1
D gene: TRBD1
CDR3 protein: CASSLEAAGTGIGRRPLHF
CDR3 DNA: TGTGCCAGCAGCTTAGAGGCTGCCGGGACAGGGATTGGTCGGAGACCCCTCCACTTT

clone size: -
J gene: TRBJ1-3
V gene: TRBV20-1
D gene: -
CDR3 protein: CSARPPGLRSGNTIYF
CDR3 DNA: TGCAGTGCTAGACCGCCGGGACTACGCTCTGGAAACACCATATATTTT

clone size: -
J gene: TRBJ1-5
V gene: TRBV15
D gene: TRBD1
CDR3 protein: CATSRVGRGLDQPQHF
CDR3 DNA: TGTGCCACCAGCAGAGTGGGCAGGGGGCTCGATCAGCCCCAGCATTTT

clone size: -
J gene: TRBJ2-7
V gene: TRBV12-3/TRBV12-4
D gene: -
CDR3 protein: CASTLGLEQCF
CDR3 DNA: TGTGCCAGCACCCTGGGGCTGGAGCAGTGCTTC